Here is one TCR beta chain with its context. The data derive from a study of blood T cell repertoires in COVID-19. Study background: Samples representing acute and convalescent COVID-19 were sourced from the United States, Italy and Spain.

The ends were cut back, 2 bases at V and 3 bases at J, with 8 bases in the middle. Germline CDR1 LGHNA, CDR2 YSLEER. This CDR3 is built from 14 residues. Methods used by the authors: Amplified reference gene primers provided the basis for estimating nucleated cell counts. Here immunoSEQ multiplex PCR was the method, and the copy in TCRdb shows in-frame clones only, minus some. The DNA was the basis for D and trimming; V, J and clone size are from that table. The profile shows about 190,000 clones, over 70% of them singletons. The chain employs TRBV4-3 and TRBJ1-5, with D maybe TRBD1 (5 bases). Material: peripheral blood. This sequence was found in a man in his sixties with active or convalescent COVID-19. This CDR3 reads CASSQQGINQPQHF. CDR3 in DNA: TGCGCCAGCAGCCAACAGGGTATCAATCAGCCCCAGCATTTT.